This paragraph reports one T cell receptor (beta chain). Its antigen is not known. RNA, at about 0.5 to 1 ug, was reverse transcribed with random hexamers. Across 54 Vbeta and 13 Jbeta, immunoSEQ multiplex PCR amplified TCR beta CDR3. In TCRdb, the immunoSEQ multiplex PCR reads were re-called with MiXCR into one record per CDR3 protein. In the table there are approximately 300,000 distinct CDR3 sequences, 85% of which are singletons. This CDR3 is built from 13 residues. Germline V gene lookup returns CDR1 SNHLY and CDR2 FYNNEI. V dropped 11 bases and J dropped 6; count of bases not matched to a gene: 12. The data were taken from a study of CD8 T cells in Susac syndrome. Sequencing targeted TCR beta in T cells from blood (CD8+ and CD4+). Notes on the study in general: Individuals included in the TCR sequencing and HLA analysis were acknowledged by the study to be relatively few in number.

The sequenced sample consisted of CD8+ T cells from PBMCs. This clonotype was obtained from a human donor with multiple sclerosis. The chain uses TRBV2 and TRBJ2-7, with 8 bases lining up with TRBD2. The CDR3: CAGHSGIAAEQYF. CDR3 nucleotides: TGTGCCGGACATAGCGGGATAGCCGCCGAGCAGTACTTC.